Sequencing of this T cell receptor (beta chain) was carried out in a study of PD-L1 blockade in urothelial cancer. For the study at large: Prior exposure to chemotherapy in patients amounted to 0 to 3 regimens received. General study findings and limits: A below-median TCR clonality in blood before treatment predicted better survival.

Assay: immunoSEQ multiplex PCR; the TCRdb copy retains only in-frame clones and omits some. Found here are about 43,000 clones, about 83% of them singletons; the top ten hold more than 13%. For this clone: What it binds is unknown.

The time point denotes: peripheral blood 6 weeks after treatment start. This sequence was found in a man aged 55-75 years with urothelial cancer. The input for sequencing was PBMCs, taken around atezolizumab (anti-PD-L1) treatment.

The CDR3 loop is CASSNRGTGRTGELFF. The CDR3 DNA is TGCGCCAGCAGCAATAGAGGGACAGGGAGGACCGGGGAGCTGTTTTTT. This sequence joins TRBV5-1 and TRBJ2-2; 9 positions agree with TRBD1. The germline gives CDR1 SGHRS, CDR2 YFSETQ. The CDR3 sequence is 16 residues long. The junction had 9 bases not matched to a gene; V was cut back by 4 bases and J by 5 bases.